These 21 T cell receptor beta chains came from one sample sequenced in a study of cytomegalovirus exposure and HLA in healthy donors. The PCR was carried out with 60 Vbeta primers and 13 Jbeta primers. Repertoires were generated with immunoSEQ multiplex PCR, while TCRdb's copy carries only in-frame clones and drops some. The table lists about 140,000 clones, more than 60% of them singletons. Sequenced sample: PBMCs. Receptors originate from a woman between 50 and 59 years old in good health and CMV-seropositive.

This chain connects TRBV5-1 to TRBJ2-5, with 8 positions matching TRBD2. J was trimmed by 5 bases and V by 0 bases; bases with no gene match: 9. The CDR3 is made up of 16 amino acids. From germline, CDR1 is SGHRS and CDR2 YFSETQ. CDR3 bases: TGCGCCAGCAGCTTGGCCGGGCGGGGGGCCGGGGAGACCCAGTACTTC. Translating it yields CASSLAGRGAGETQYF. The whole variable domain, remainder taken from reference TRBV5-1 and TRBJ2-5, is KAGVTQTPRYLIKTRGQQVTLSCSPISGHRSVSWYQQTPGQGLQFLFEYFSETQRNKGNFPGRFSGRQFSNSRSEMNVSTLELGDSALYLCASSLAGRGAGETQYFGPGTRLLVL.

The chain uses TRBV12-2 and TRBJ2-3; the D call of TRBD2 is as the table states it, not checked on the DNA. TRBV12-2 represents a pseudogene. The CDR3 covers 16 residues. CDR3 in DNA: TGTGCAAGTCGCTTAGGTTCTTGGGAGGGCACAGATACGCAGTATTTT. Its translation is CASRLGSWEGTDTQYF.

J is TRBJ1-4 and V is TRBV9; the D gene is possibly TRBD1 (5 bases). Germline lookup yields CDR1 SGDLS and CDR2 YYNGEE. Trimming left V 3 bases short and J 3 bases short, with 15 bases between. The CDR3 spans 16 residues. The CDR3: CASSAGVEGSNEKLFF. CDR3 coding DNA: TGTGCCAGCAGCGCCGGAGTGGAGGGGTCTAATGAAAAACTGTTTTTT.

The chain carries TRBV7-9 and TRBJ1-2, with 10 bases lining up with TRBD1. V lost 5 bases and J lost 2; bases outside the gene matches: 2. This CDR3 has 14 residues. Germline CDR1 SEHNR, CDR2 FQNEAQ (reference sequence). The CDR3 loop reads CASSAGQGNYGYTF. The CDR3 bases are TGTGCCAGCAGCGCGGGACAGGGGAACTATGGCTACACCTTC.

V gene TRBV5-1 combines with J gene TRBJ2-7; 9 bases line up with TRBD1. The germline CDR1 and CDR2 sequences are SGHRS and YFSETQ. This CDR3 contains 14 residues. Trimming removed 0 bases from V and 7 bases from J; junction bases left unmatched: 5. The CDR3 DNA reads TGCGCCAGCAGCTTGGGACAGGGGGTAGGGGAGCAGTACTTC. Amino acid sequence: CASSLGQGVGEQYF.

This clone came up a few times. The rearrangement links TRBV6-1 to TRBJ1-1; TRBD1 matches 7 bases. This CDR3 comprises 14 residues. The germline CDR1 and CDR2 sequences are MNHNS and SASEGT. V dropped 5 bases and J dropped 3; count of bases not matched to a gene: 6. The CDR3 DNA reads as TGTGCCAGCAGTCCCACCAGGGGGGACACTGAAGCTTTCTTT. Translating gives CASSPTRGDTEAFF.

The chain couples TRBV6-6 to TRBJ2-1; D possibly corresponds to TRBD1 (6 bases). Deletions cut 8 bases from V and 4 bases from J, with 12 bases between. The CDR3 consists of 13 residues. The V gene's germline CDR1 is MNHNY and CDR2 SVGAGI (reference sequence). CDR3 protein: CASGGQGYNEQFF. As DNA, the CDR3 is TGTGCCAGCGGGGGACAAGGATACAATGAGCAGTTCTTC.

In DNA form, the CDR3 reads TGTGCCAGCAGCCCAACGACTTTTGCTAGCACAGATACGCAGTATTTT. It encodes CASSPTTFASTDTQYF. V gene TRBV4-2 combines with J gene TRBJ2-3; D remains unclear. Germline values: CDR1 LGHNA, CDR2 YNFKEQ. This CDR3 contains 16 residues. V dropped 4 bases and J dropped 0 bases, with 14 bases sitting between them.

The chain links TRBV12-5 to TRBJ1-4; D ambiguous. This CDR3 comprises 10 residues. Germline CDR1 reads LGHNT; CDR2 reads FRNRAP. The CDR3: CAAPREKLFF. The DNA of the CDR3 is TGTGCCGCCCCCCGGGAAAAACTGTTTTTT.

The chain carries TRBV7-9 and TRBJ2-5, with 9 bases matching TRBD2. The CDR3 has 13 residues. V shed 5 bases and J 8 bases; nucleotides not matched to a gene: 6. Looked up from germline, CDR1 is SEHNR and CDR2 is FQNEAQ (reference sequence). The CDR3 loop is CASSLTSGPTQYF. The CDR3 DNA reads as TGTGCCAGCAGCCTCACTAGCGGGCCTACCCAGTACTTC.

V is TRBV19 and J is TRBJ2-5; TRBD1 aligns across 10 bases. V shed 4 bases, J shed 2 bases, and the junction held 4 bases outside the gene matches. There are 15 residues in the CDR3. Germline values: CDR1 LNHDA, CDR2 SQIVND (reference sequence). The CDR3 sequence is CASSKGTGVQETQYF. DNA of the CDR3: TGTGCCAGTAGTAAAGGGACAGGGGTTCAAGAGACCCAGTACTTC.

The V gene is TRBV6-4, the J gene TRBJ1-1; TRBD1 agrees at 9 bases. With V trimmed by 5 bases and J by 4 bases, 2 bases remained unmatched. CDR1 MRHNA and CDR2 SNTAGT come from the germline V gene. The CDR3 runs to 13 residues. The CDR3 DNA follows: TGTGCCAGCAGTAGACAGGGGGGCACTGAAGCTTTCTTT. It translates to CASSRQGGTEAFF.

This clone was recorded once. V and J are TRBV5-1 and TRBJ1-4, with 7 nucleotides matching TRBD1. The CDR3 loop spans 14 amino acids. Germline V gene data show CDR1 as SGHRS and CDR2 as YFSETQ. V was clipped by 4 bases and J by 5 bases; unmatched bases: 5. The CDR3 reads CASSPGQENEKLFF. The CDR3 bases are TGCGCCAGCAGCCCCGGACAGGAGAATGAAAAACTGTTTTTT.

The chain is built from TRBV7-9 and TRBJ2-5; D possibly corresponds to TRBD1 (6 bases). The germline V and J ends were trimmed by 5 bases and 1 base, with 8 bases remaining between them. The length of the CDR3 is 13 residues. CDR1 SEHNR and CDR2 FQNEAQ come from the germline V gene (reference sequence). The DNA for the CDR3 is TGTGCCAGCAGCCGGGACACCCAAGAGACCCAGTACTTC. Its protein is CASSRDTQETQYF.

The J gene is TRBJ1-2, the V gene TRBV6-5; D is uncertain. Germline V gene lookup returns CDR1 MNHEY and CDR2 SVGAGI. V lost 2 bases and J 8 bases, leaving 18 bases between the germline ends. The CDR3 is 15 amino acids. The CDR3 reads CASSYRRYSYAGYTF. The CDR3 DNA reads TGTGCCAGCAGTTACCGCAGGTACAGCTACGCAGGCTACACCTTC.

The chain links TRBV5-1 to TRBJ1-1, with 10 bases that match TRBD1. Germline CDR1 SGHRS, CDR2 YFSETQ. CDR3 size: 14 residues. Germline trimming cut 3 bases from V and 6 bases from J; bases unmatched to any gene: 5. The CDR3, as DNA: TGCGCCAGCAGCTCCGGGACAGGGGAGGCTGAAGCTTTCTTT. Protein sequence: CASSSGTGEAEAFF.

The V gene is TRBV7-2, the J gene TRBJ2-7; tentative D call: TRBD2 (7 bases). CDR1 is SGHTA and CDR2 is FQGNSA in the germline V gene. The CDR3 totals 14 residues. The V gene lost 5 bases and the J gene lost 4 bases, with 15 bases spanning the gap. This CDR3 reads CASSAPGGRYEQYF. The CDR3 DNA reads as TGTGCCAGCAGCGCACCCGGGGGGCGATACGAGCAGTACTTC.

J is TRBJ2-7 and V is TRBV29-1; 10 bases align to TRBD1. V was clipped by 7 bases and J by 4 bases; unmatched bases: 16. This CDR3 has 16 residues. CDR1 SQVTM and CDR2 ANQGSEA come from the germline V gene. Here the CDR3 reads CSASGGERQGAYEQYF. The CDR3 DNA follows: TGCAGCGCCTCCGGAGGGGAAAGACAGGGGGCTTACGAGCAGTACTTC.

V gene TRBV2 combines with J gene TRBJ2-1; possible D gene TRBD1, 6 bases. V gave up 6 bases and J gave up 7 bases, with 19 bases separating them. Germline loops: CDR1 SNHLY, CDR2 FYNNEI. The CDR3 is 15 residues long. The CDR3 loop is CASRQGKGYMNEQFF. DNA of the CDR3: TGTGCCAGCAGACAGGGAAAGGGGTATATGAATGAGCAGTTCTTC.

About this clone: Since no conserved phenylalanine or tryptophan closes the CDR3, a read error is the likely cause. The chain recombines TRBV5-1 with TRBJ1-1; tentative D call: TRBD1 (6 bases). This CDR3 has 14 amino acids. V lost 2 bases and J lost 4, with 12 bases in between. Germline V gives CDR1 SGHRS, CDR2 YFSETQ. The CDR3 coding sequence is TGCGCCAGCAGCTTTGGACAGCGTGGCACTGAAGCTTTCATT. Residues: CASSFGQRGTEAFI.

The J gene is TRBJ1-3, the V gene TRBV6-1; perhaps TRBD1 as D (5 bases). Germline V gene sequence: CDR1 MNHNS, CDR2 SASEGT. The V end was cut by 3 bases, the J end by 0 bases, with 12 bases between. This CDR3 contains 16 residues. In DNA, the CDR3 is TGTGCCAGCAGTGATGGGACGGGACTCTCTGGAAACACCATATATTTT. It codes for CASSDGTGLSGNTIYF.